This is a list of T cell receptor beta chains from one sample in a study of OX40 agonist ivuxolimab in advanced cancers. Measured with immunoSEQ multiplex PCR; TCRdb has only the in-frame clones, and not every one. This table holds about 40,000 clones, about 81% found once. The source material was CD4+ or CD8+ T cells sorted from blood, sampled in a trial of the OX40 agonist ivuxolimab. The receptor set was obtained from an adult with an advanced solid tumor such as melanoma, head and neck, liver or kidney cancer. Both conserved end residues are part of each CDR3. Each record gives: D gene, clone size, V gene, J gene, CDR3 protein, CDR3 DNA. The D gene is left open where the match is weak. Clone size is not always given. Where it is, it says once, few, many or a class for expanded clones.

D gene: .
clone size: .
V gene: TRBV27
J gene: TRBJ1-1
CDR3 protein: CASSSQGPEAEAFF
CDR3 DNA: TGTGCCAGCAGTTCGCAGGGGCCCGAAGCTGAAGCTTTCTTT

D gene: .
clone size: .
V gene: TRBV4-2
J gene: TRBJ1-3
CDR3 protein: CASSQVGGHSRRNTIYF
CDR3 DNA: TGTGCCAGCAGCCAAGTTGGGGGGCATTCTCGCAGAAACACCATATATTTT

D gene: .
clone size: .
V gene: TRBV5-1
J gene: TRBJ2-1
CDR3 protein: CASSLIAENNEQFF
CDR3 DNA: TGCGCCAGCAGCTTGATAGCGGAGAACAATGAGCAGTTCTTC

D gene: .
clone size: once
V gene: TRBV7-9
J gene: TRBJ1-5
CDR3 protein: CASSFGQNQPQHF
CDR3 DNA: TGTGCCAGCAGCTTTGGACAAAATCAGCCCCAGCATTTT

D gene: TRBD1
clone size: .
V gene: TRBV27
J gene: TRBJ2-5
CDR3 protein: CASSLSRQGEQYF
CDR3 DNA: TGTGCCAGCAGTTTATCGAGGCAGGGGGAGCAGTACTTC

D gene: .
clone size: .
V gene: TRBV21-1
J gene: TRBJ2-1
CDR3 protein: CASSKAWVQGEGGSSYNEQFF
CDR3 DNA: TGTGCCAGCAGCAAAGCATGGGTACAGGGGGAAGGGGGTAGCTCCTACAATGAGCAGTTCTTC

D gene: .
clone size: .
V gene: TRBV5-6
J gene: TRBJ1-3
CDR3 protein: CASSLEVGPSGNTIYF
CDR3 DNA: TGTGCCAGCAGCTTGGAGGTAGGCCCTTCCGGAAACACCATATATTTT

D gene: .
clone size: .
V gene: TRBV27
J gene: TRBJ1-2
CDR3 protein: CASSKKAGDGYTF
CDR3 DNA: TGTGCCAGCAGCAAGAAGGCGGGGGATGGCTACACCTTC

D gene: .
clone size: .
V gene: TRBV15
J gene: TRBJ1-4
CDR3 protein: CATSRGQGSEKLFF
CDR3 DNA: TGTGCCACCAGCAGAGGGCAGGGGAGTGAAAAACTGTTTTTT

D gene: .
clone size: .
V gene: TRBV4-1
J gene: TRBJ2-2
CDR3 protein: CASSQVRLNAGKNFTGELFF
CDR3 DNA: TGCGCCAGCAGCCAAGTCAGGCTAAACGCGGGGAAGAATTTCACCGGGGAGCTGTTTTTT

D gene: .
clone size: .
V gene: TRBV30
J gene: TRBJ1-3
CDR3 protein: CAWSPKSGTVGNTIYF
CDR3 DNA: TGTGCCTGGAGCCCAAAGTCGGGGACGGTTGGAAACACCATATATTTT

D gene: TRBD2
clone size: .
V gene: TRBV11-3
J gene: TRBJ2-1
CDR3 protein: CASSPRTSGRRGEQFF
CDR3 DNA: TGTGCCAGCAGCCCGAGGACTAGCGGGAGACGCGGTGAGCAGTTCTTC

D gene: .
clone size: .
V gene: TRBV19
J gene: TRBJ1-3
CDR3 protein: CASTPSQGSGNTIYF
CDR3 DNA: TGTGCCAGTACCCCATCCCAGGGGTCCGGAAACACCATATATTTT

D gene: .
clone size: once
V gene: TRBV4-3
J gene: TRBJ2-3
CDR3 protein: CASSRQYGGLTDTQYF
CDR3 DNA: TGCGCCAGCAGCCGTCAGTATGGCGGTCTCACAGATACGCAGTATTTT

D gene: TRBD2
clone size: few
V gene: TRBV9
J gene: TRBJ2-3
CDR3 protein: CASSARSSGIGDTQYF
CDR3 DNA: TGTGCCAGCAGCGCCAGGTCTAGCGGGATTGGAGATACGCAGTATTTT

D gene: TRBD1
clone size: .
V gene: TRBV5-4
J gene: TRBJ1-2
CDR3 protein: CASNDGRTGGNYGYTF
CDR3 DNA: TGTGCCAGCAACGACGGTAGGACAGGAGGTAACTATGGCTACACCTTC

D gene: .
clone size: .
V gene: TRBV6-1
J gene: TRBJ1-1
CDR3 protein: CASSESLGRAEAFF
CDR3 DNA: TGTGCCAGCAGTGAATCGCTGGGTCGGGCTGAAGCTTTCTTT

D gene: .
clone size: .
V gene: TRBV6-1
J gene: TRBJ1-5
CDR3 protein: CASNGFRNQPQHF
CDR3 DNA: TGTGCCAGCAACGGATTCCGGAACCAGCCCCAGCATTTT

D gene: TRBD1
clone size: once
V gene: TRBV18
J gene: TRBJ1-4
CDR3 protein: CASSRNRGNDEKLFF
CDR3 DNA: TGTGCCAGCTCGCGTAACAGGGGTAATGATGAAAAACTGTTTTTT

D gene: TRBD1
clone size: .
V gene: TRBV19
J gene: TRBJ2-1
CDR3 protein: CASSIEWTGSYNEQFF
CDR3 DNA: TGTGCCAGTAGTATAGAGTGGACAGGGTCCTACAATGAGCAGTTCTTC

D gene: TRBD1
clone size: once
V gene: TRBV5-4
J gene: TRBJ2-7
CDR3 protein: CASSLDLGTAAYEQYF
CDR3 DNA: TGTGCCAGCAGCTTAGACCTGGGGACAGCCGCCTACGAGCAGTACTTC

D gene: TRBD1
clone size: .
V gene: TRBV10-3
J gene: TRBJ1-5
CDR3 protein: CATGGQASNQPQHF
CDR3 DNA: TGTGCCACCGGGGGACAGGCAAGCAATCAGCCCCAGCATTTT

D gene: .
clone size: .
V gene: TRBV18
J gene: TRBJ1-1
CDR3 protein: CASSPDSPNTEAFF
CDR3 DNA: TGTGCCAGCTCACCCGACAGCCCGAACACTGAAGCTTTCTTT

D gene: .
clone size: .
V gene: TRBV6-5
J gene: TRBJ1-2
CDR3 protein: CASSYSKRLRYGYTF
CDR3 DNA: TGTGCCAGCAGTTACTCGAAGCGGCTTAGATATGGCTACACCTTC

D gene: TRBD1
clone size: .
V gene: TRBV7-8
J gene: TRBJ2-2
CDR3 protein: CASSKGDRRSGELFF
CDR3 DNA: TGTGCCAGCAGCAAAGGGGACAGGAGGTCCGGGGAGCTGTTTTTT

D gene: .
clone size: few
V gene: TRBV28
J gene: TRBJ1-3
CDR3 protein: CASSLLGLSGNTIYF
CDR3 DNA: TGTGCCAGCAGTTTATTGGGACTGTCTGGAAACACCATATATTTT

D gene: .
clone size: .
V gene: TRBV15
J gene: TRBJ1-1
CDR3 protein: CATSRDTGYTEAFF
CDR3 DNA: TGTGCCACCAGCAGAGACACAGGTTACACTGAAGCTTTCTTT

D gene: .
clone size: .
V gene: TRBV29-1
J gene: TRBJ2-3
CDR3 protein: CSVNLAGRLPSTDTQYF
CDR3 DNA: TGCAGCGTCAATCTCGCCGGCAGGTTGCCGTCCACAGATACGCAGTATTTT

D gene: TRBD2
clone size: once
V gene: TRBV11-2
J gene: TRBJ2-1
CDR3 protein: CASSLGLAAGDEQFF
CDR3 DNA: TGTGCCAGCAGCTTAGGGCTAGCGGCTGGGGATGAGCAGTTCTTC

D gene: TRBD1
clone size: .
V gene: TRBV5-5
J gene: TRBJ2-5
CDR3 protein: CASSWEQGGETQYF
CDR3 DNA: TGTGCCAGCAGCTGGGAACAGGGGGGCGAGACCCAGTACTTC

D gene: .
clone size: .
V gene: TRBV6-1
J gene: TRBJ1-3
CDR3 protein: CASSEFGGVNTIYF
CDR3 DNA: TGTGCCAGCAGTGAATTCGGCGGGGTGAACACCATATATTTT

D gene: TRBD1
clone size: .
V gene: TRBV5-7
J gene: TRBJ2-1
CDR3 protein: CASSLPGTAANEQFF
CDR3 DNA: TGTGCCAGCAGCTTGCCCGGGACAGCAGCCAATGAGCAGTTCTTC

D gene: .
clone size: .
V gene: TRBV2
J gene: TRBJ2-2
CDR3 protein: CASGRSQGSGELFF
CDR3 DNA: TGTGCCAGCGGGAGAAGTCAGGGGTCCGGGGAGCTGTTTTTT

D gene: TRBD2
clone size: .
V gene: TRBV30
J gene: TRBJ2-5
CDR3 protein: CAWRMYDSGSLETQYF
CDR3 DNA: TGTGCCTGGAGGATGTACGATAGCGGGAGCTTAGAGACCCAGTACTTC

D gene: .
clone size: few
V gene: TRBV6-1
J gene: TRBJ1-3
CDR3 protein: CASSEGAGKGSF
CDR3 DNA: TGTGCCAGCAGTGAAGGGGCAGGGAAAGGATCTTTT

D gene: .
clone size: once
V gene: TRBV6-5
J gene: TRBJ1-1
CDR3 protein: CASSRQGSEAFF
CDR3 DNA: TGTGCCAGCAGTCGTCAGGGGAGTGAAGCTTTCTTT

D gene: .
clone size: once
V gene: TRBV5-1
J gene: TRBJ1-1
CDR3 protein: CASSTSGTPTLATEAFF
CDR3 DNA: TGCGCCAGCAGCACCTCCGGGACACCAACATTGGCTACTGAAGCTTTCTTT

D gene: .
clone size: .
V gene: TRBV2
J gene: TRBJ1-3
CDR3 protein: CASSELKLGNTIYF
CDR3 DNA: TGTGCCAGCAGTGAATTGAAGCTTGGAAACACCATATATTTT

D gene: TRBD2
clone size: .
V gene: TRBV4-2
J gene: TRBJ2-5
CDR3 protein: CASSQENSRGRAYQETQYF
CDR3 DNA: TGTGCCAGCAGCCAAGAAAACTCGCGCGGGAGGGCCTACCAAGAGACCCAGTACTTC

D gene: .
clone size: once
V gene: TRBV5-1
J gene: TRBJ1-1
CDR3 protein: CASSLTGITEAFF
CDR3 DNA: TGCGCCAGCAGCTTGACCGGAATCACTGAAGCTTTCTTT

D gene: TRBD2
clone size: .
V gene: TRBV18
J gene: TRBJ2-7
CDR3 protein: CASSPAGVGYEQYF
CDR3 DNA: TGTGCCAGCTCACCAGCGGGAGTCGGGTACGAGCAGTACTTC

D gene: .
clone size: .
V gene: TRBV6-1
J gene: TRBJ1-1
CDR3 protein: CASRSQGNTEAFF
CDR3 DNA: TGTGCCAGCAGGTCCCAGGGGAACACTGAAGCTTTCTTT